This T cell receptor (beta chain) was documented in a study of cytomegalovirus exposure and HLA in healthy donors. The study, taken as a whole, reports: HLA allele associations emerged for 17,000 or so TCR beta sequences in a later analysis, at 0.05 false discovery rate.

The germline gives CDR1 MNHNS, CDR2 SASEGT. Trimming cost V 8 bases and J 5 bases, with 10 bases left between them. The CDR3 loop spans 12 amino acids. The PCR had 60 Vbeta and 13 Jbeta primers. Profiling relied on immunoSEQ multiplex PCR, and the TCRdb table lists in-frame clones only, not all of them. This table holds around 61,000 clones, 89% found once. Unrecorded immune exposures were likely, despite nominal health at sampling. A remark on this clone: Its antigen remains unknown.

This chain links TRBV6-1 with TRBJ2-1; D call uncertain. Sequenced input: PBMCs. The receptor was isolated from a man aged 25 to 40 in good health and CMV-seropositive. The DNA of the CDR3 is TGTGCCAGCTCGACTGATCACAATGAGCAGTTCTTC. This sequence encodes CASSTDHNEQFF.